Ten or more counts support the clone carrying this TCR beta chain. Antigen specificity is unknown. This entry belongs to a study of T cells in Graves' hyperthyroidism and ophthalmopathy. Researchers took RNA transcripts and amplified the TCR beta CDR3 regions from them. In the first-round RT-PCR of the TCR CDR3, the HTBI primer set was used. TCRdb processed the multiplex PCR reads anew with MiXCR; each CDR3 protein has one entry. In the table there are about 360,000 distinct CDR3 sequences, approximately 20% of which are singletons. This CDR3 region has 16 residues. Germline V CDR1 and CDR2: LNHDA, SQIVND (reference sequence). Unmatched junction bases numbered 5, after V lost 0 bases and J lost 3 bases. General study findings and limits: Ophthalmopathy was separated from stable hyperthyroidism by a 13 V-J model.

The clonotype originates from a woman younger than 35 with Graves' hyperthyroidism. This chain connects TRBV19 to TRBJ1-3, with 7 positions matching TRBD1. Sequences were obtained from blood. CDR3 coding DNA: TGTGCCAGTAGTATAGATGGGACAGCGCGTGGAAACACCATATATTTT. Protein product: CASSIDGTARGNTIYF.